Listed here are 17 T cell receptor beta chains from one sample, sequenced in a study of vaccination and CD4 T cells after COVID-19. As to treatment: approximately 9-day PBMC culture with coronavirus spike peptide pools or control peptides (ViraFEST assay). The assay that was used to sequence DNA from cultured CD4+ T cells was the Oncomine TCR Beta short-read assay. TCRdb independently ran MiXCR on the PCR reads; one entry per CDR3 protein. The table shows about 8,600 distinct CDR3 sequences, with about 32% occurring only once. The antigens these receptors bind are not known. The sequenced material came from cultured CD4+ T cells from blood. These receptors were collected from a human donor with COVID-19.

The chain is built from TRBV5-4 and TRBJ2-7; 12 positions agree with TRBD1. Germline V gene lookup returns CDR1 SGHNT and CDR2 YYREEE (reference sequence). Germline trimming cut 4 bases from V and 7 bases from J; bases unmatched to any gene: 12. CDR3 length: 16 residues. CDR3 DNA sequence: TGTGCCAGCAGCAGAGGGATCGGGACAGGGGGCCTGGAGCAGTACTTC. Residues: CASSRGIGTGGLEQYF.

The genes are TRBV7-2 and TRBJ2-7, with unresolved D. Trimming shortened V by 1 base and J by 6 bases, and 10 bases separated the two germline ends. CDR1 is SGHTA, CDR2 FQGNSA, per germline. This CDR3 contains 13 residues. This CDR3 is CASSLETPREQYF. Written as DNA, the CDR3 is TGTGCCAGCAGCTTAGAAACCCCCCGCGAGCAGTACTTC.

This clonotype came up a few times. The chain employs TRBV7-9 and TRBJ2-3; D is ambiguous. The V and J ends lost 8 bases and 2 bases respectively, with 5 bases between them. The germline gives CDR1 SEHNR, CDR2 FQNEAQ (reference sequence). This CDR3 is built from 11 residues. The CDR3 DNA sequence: TGTGCCAGCGGGGACACAGATACGCAGTATTTT. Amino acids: CASGDTDTQYF.

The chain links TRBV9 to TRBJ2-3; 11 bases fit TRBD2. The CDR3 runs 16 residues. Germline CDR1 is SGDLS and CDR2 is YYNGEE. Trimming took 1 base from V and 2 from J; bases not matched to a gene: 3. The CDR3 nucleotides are TGTGCCAGCAGCGTAACGGGACTAGCGGCCACAGATACGCAGTATTTT. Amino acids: CASSVTGLAATDTQYF.

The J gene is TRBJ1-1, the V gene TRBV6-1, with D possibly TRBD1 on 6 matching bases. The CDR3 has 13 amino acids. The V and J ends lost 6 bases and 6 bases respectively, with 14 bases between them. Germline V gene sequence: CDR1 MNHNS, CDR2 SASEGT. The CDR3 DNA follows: TGTGCCAGCAGACCTCAGGGGATAGCTGAAGCTTTCTTT. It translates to CASRPQGIAEAFF.

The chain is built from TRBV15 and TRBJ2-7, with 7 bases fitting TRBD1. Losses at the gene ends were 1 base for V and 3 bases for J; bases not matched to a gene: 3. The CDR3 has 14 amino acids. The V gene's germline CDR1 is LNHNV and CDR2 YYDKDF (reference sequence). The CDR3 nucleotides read TGTGCCACCAGCAGAGGGCGGACAGGCTACGAGCAGTACTTC. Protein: CATSRGRTGYEQYF.

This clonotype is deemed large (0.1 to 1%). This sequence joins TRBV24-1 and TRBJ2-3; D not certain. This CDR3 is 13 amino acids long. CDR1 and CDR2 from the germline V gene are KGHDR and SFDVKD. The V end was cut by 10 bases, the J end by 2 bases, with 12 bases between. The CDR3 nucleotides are TGTGCCACTAAAGAACCGGTCACAGATACGCAGTATTTT. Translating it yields CATKEPVTDTQYF.

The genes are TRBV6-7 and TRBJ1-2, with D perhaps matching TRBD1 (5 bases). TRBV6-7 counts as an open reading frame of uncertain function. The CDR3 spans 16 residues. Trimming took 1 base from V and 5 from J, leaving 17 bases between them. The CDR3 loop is CASSYCPGVDLYGYTF. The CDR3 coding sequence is TGTGCCAGCAGTTACTGTCCGGGGGTGGATCTATATGGCTACACCTTC.

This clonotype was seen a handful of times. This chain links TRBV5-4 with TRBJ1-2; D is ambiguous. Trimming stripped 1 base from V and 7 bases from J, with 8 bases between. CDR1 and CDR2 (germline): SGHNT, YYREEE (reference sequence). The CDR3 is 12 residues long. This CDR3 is CASSLYQSGYTF. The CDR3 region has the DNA TGTGCCAGCAGCTTGTACCAGTCTGGCTACACCTTC.

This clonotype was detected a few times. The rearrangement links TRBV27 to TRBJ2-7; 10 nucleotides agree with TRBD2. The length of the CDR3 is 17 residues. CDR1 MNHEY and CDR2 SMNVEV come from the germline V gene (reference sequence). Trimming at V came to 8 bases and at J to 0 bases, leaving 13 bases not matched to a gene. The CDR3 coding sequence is TGTGCCAGCCGATCGGCTAGCGGGGGCCCTGTCTCCTACGAGCAGTACTTC. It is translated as CASRSASGGPVSYEQYF.

Written as DNA, the CDR3 is TGTGCCAGCAGCACTCCACGGAATGGCTACACCTTC. Its protein is CASSTPRNGYTF. The chain uses TRBV2 and TRBJ1-2; unclear D gene. V was clipped by 6 bases and J by 6 bases, with 11 bases between them. This CDR3 is 12 amino acids long. Germline CDR1 reads SNHLY; CDR2 reads FYNNEI.

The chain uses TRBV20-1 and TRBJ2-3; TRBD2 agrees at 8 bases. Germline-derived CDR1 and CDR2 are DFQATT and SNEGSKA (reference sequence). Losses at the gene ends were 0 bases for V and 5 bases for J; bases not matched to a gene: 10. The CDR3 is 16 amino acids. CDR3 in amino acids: CSARDFRGGAVDTQYF. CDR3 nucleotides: TGCAGTGCTAGAGATTTCCGGGGGGGCGCGGTAGATACGCAGTATTTT.

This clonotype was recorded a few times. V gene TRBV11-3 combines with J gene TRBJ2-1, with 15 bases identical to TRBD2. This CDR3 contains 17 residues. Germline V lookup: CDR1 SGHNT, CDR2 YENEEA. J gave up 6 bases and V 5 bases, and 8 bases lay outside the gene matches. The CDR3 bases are TGTGCCAGCAGCCCAAGGACTAGCGGGGGGGCCCCCAATGAGCAGTTCTTC. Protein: CASSPRTSGGAPNEQFF. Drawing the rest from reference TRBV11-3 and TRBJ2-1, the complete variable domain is EAGVVQSPRYKIIEKKQPVAFWCNPISGHNTLYWYLQNLGQGPELLIRYENEEAVDDSQLPKDRFSAERLKGVDSTLKIQPAELGDSAVYLCASSPRTSGGAPNEQFFGPGTRLTVL.

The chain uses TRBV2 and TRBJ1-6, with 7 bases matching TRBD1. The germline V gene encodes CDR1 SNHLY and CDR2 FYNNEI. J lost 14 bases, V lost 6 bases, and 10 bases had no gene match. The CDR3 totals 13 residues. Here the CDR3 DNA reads TGTGCCAGCAGGCCGGGGACAGCCTCAGCCCTCCACTTT. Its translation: CASRPGTASALHF.

CDR3 nucleotide sequence: TGTGCCAGCAGCTCCGCCCGACTAGCGGGGGGGCCGTCGGATGAGCAGTTCTTC. Amino acid sequence: CASSSARLAGGPSDEQFF. J is TRBJ2-1 and V is TRBV7-2, with 14 bases lining up with TRBD2. The CDR3 has 18 amino acids. The trim removed 4 bases at V and 8 bases at J, leaving 13 bases unmatched. Germline-derived CDR1 and CDR2 are SGHTA and FQGNSA.

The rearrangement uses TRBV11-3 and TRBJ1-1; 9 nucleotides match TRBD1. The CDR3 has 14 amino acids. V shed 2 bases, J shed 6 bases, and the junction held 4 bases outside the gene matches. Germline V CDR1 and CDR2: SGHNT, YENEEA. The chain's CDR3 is CASSLRDRVAEAFF. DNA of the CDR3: TGTGCCAGCAGCTTACGGGACAGGGTCGCTGAAGCTTTCTTT.

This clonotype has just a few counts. The CDR3 sequence: CASSSSYNSPLHF. The CDR3 DNA follows: TGTGCCAGCAGCAGCTCCTATAATTCACCCCTCCACTTT. V and J are TRBV7-9 and TRBJ1-6; no clear D. This CDR3 spans 13 amino acids. Per the germline V gene, CDR1 is SEHNR and CDR2 is FQNEAQ (reference sequence). The V end lost 5 bases, the J end lost 0 bases, and 2 bases lay between the germline ends.